This TCR beta chain came from a study of T cell responses to AZD1222 COVID-19 vaccine. Findings and limits, study-wide: The donor cohort was predominantly white British with a female majority, and clonal diversity may have been underestimated.

Both about-4-week and about-12-week second-dose recipients were combined. Notes on this clone: What it binds is not known.

TCRdb keeps only in-frame clones here, not all; method: immunoSEQ multiplex PCR. The profile shows about 64,000 clones, 80% of them singletons. Germline CDR1 reads SGDLS; CDR2 reads YYNGEE. The CDR3 contains 13 residues. V was clipped by 4 bases and J by 9 bases, with 14 bases between them. This sequence joins TRBV9 and TRBJ1-5; D is unresolved. This TCR was recovered from an adult who received the AZD1222 COVID-19 vaccine. The sequencing used peripheral blood, collected 28 days after the second AZD1222 dose. The CDR3: CASSRSEASPQHF. The CDR3, as DNA: TGTGCCAGCAGCCGTAGTGAGGCGTCGCCCCAGCATTTT.